Below are 23 T cell receptor beta chains sequenced from a single sample in a study of cytomegalovirus exposure and HLA in healthy donors. The PCR ran on 60 Vbeta and 13 Jbeta primers. Method: immunoSEQ multiplex PCR; TCRdb's copy keeps in-frame clones and lacks some. The sample lists fewer than 150,000 clones; 65% to 75% were seen once. The source material was PBMCs. Every receptor here comes from a middle-aged woman in good health and CMV-seropositive.

The chain links TRBV19 to TRBJ1-1; D call uncertain. This CDR3 is 17 amino acids long. Trimming pared 4 bases from V and 1 base from J, leaving 19 bases between. The V gene's germline CDR1 is LNHDA and CDR2 SQIVND (reference sequence). This CDR3 is CASSRRRNTRRNTEAFF. CDR3 coding DNA: TGTGCCAGTAGTAGGCGGAGGAACACCAGGAGGAACACTGAAGCTTTCTTT.

V is TRBV7-9 and J is TRBJ2-5, with a weak D call TRBD2 (5 bases). V was shortened by 0 bases and J by 5 bases, with 10 bases between the two germline ends. This CDR3 spans 14 amino acids. Per germline, CDR1 SEHNR and CDR2 FQNEAQ (reference sequence). CDR3 nucleotides: TGTGCCAGCAGCTTAGCCCTGACGGGGGAGACCCAGTACTTC. Its translation: CASSLALTGETQYF.

J is TRBJ1-2 and V is TRBV27; 7 bases are a match to TRBD1. V lost 5 bases, J lost 4 bases, and 10 bases stayed unmatched. The CDR3 is 15 residues long. Germline CDR1 and CDR2: MNHEY and SMNVEV (reference sequence). CDR3 region: CASSPQGTTIYGYTF. CDR3 nucleotide sequence: TGTGCCAGCAGTCCACAGGGGACGACTATCTATGGCTACACCTTC.

The genes are TRBV15 and TRBJ2-3; TRBD2 agrees at 9 bases. Germline V gene sequence: CDR1 LNHNV, CDR2 YYDKDF (reference sequence). Trimming removed 4 bases from V and 4 bases from J; junction bases left unmatched: 3. CDR3 size: 14 residues. CDR3 sequence reads: CATSTAGGADTQYF. CDR3 DNA sequence: TGTGCCACCAGCACAGCGGGAGGTGCAGATACGCAGTATTTT.

This clone was recorded once. This chain links TRBV5-1 with TRBJ1-4; a possible D gene is TRBD1 (5 bases). The germline gives CDR1 SGHRS, CDR2 YFSETQ. Trimming left V 7 bases short and J 7 bases short, with 17 bases between. The CDR3 sequence is 14 residues long. CDR3 region: CASAPGGRREKLFF. The CDR3 region has the DNA TGCGCCAGCGCCCCTGGGGGGAGGCGTGAAAAACTGTTTTTT.

This clone was seen a handful of times. This chain connects TRBV10-3 to TRBJ1-5, with D tentatively TRBD1 (5 bases). The CDR3 contains 13 residues. The germline CDR1 and CDR2 sequences are ENHRY and SYGVKD. V lost 8 bases and J lost 3, with 11 bases in between. The CDR3 region has the DNA TGTGCCATCGGGGAGGGGAACAATCAGCCCCAGCATTTT. This translates into CAIGEGNNQPQHF.

This rearrangement joins TRBV7-8 to TRBJ2-4; TRBD2 matches 12 bases. V shed 5 bases, J shed 0 bases, and the junction held 5 bases outside the gene matches. In germline, CDR1 is SGHVS, CDR2 FQNEAQ. This CDR3 comprises 17 residues. For the CDR3, the DNA is TGTGCCAGCAGCCCTGGACTAGCGGGGAAAGCCAAAAACATTCAGTACTTC. Translating gives CASSPGLAGKAKNIQYF.

The genes are TRBV21-1 and TRBJ1-5; the table's TRBD1 call for D was not verified on the DNA. TRBV21-1 has pseudogene status. There are 16 residues in the CDR3. The CDR3: CASTLNTTALDQPQHF. For the CDR3, the DNA is TGTGCCAGCACCCTCAATACAACAGCCTTGGATCAGCCCCAGCATTTT.

V is TRBV4-1 and J is TRBJ2-7; D unresolved. V was cut by 1 base and J by 4 bases, with 11 bases left in between. Germline values: CDR1 MGHRA, CDR2 YSYEKL. The CDR3 consists of 14 residues. The CDR3 region is CASSQAGRSYEQYF. CDR3 bases: TGCGCCAGCAGCCAAGCCGGCAGGTCGTACGAGCAGTACTTC.

The genes are TRBV11-2 and TRBJ2-7, with 9 bases aligning to TRBD2. The germline CDR1 and CDR2 sequences are SGHAT and FQNNGV. This CDR3 is built from 15 residues. Trimming took 1 base from V and 2 from J; bases not matched to a gene: 3. DNA of the CDR3: TGTGCCAGCAGCTTAGGGAGCGGGGGGACCTACGAGCAGTACTTC. Its translation: CASSLGSGGTYEQYF.

The chain employs TRBV4-2 and TRBJ2-4; 10 bases map to TRBD2. This CDR3 has 14 residues. After removal of 4 bases from V and 9 bases from J, the junction contained 6 bases not matched to a gene. CDR1 is LGHNA, CDR2 YNFKEQ, per germline. CDR3 DNA sequence: TGTGCCAGCAGCCGTGGACTAGCGGCGGCCATTCAGTACTTC. Translation: CASSRGLAAAIQYF.

This clone was picked up a small number of times. This chain links TRBV19 with TRBJ1-1, with 7 positions matching TRBD1. CDR3 length equals 14 residues. The ends lost 7 bases at V and 1 base at J; junction bases unmatched: 6. Germline V CDR1 and CDR2: LNHDA, SQIVND (reference sequence). The CDR3 is CASTPGGTNTEAFF. The CDR3 DNA reads TGTGCCAGTACACCAGGGGGTACGAACACTGAAGCTTTCTTT.

The V and J genes are TRBV6-5 and TRBJ1-2; D may be TRBD1 (5 bases). This CDR3 has 14 residues. The germline V gene has CDR1 MNHEY and CDR2 SVGAGI. V lost 0 bases, J lost 4 bases, and 9 bases lay in between. DNA of the CDR3: TGTGCCAGCAGTTACTCGGCCGGGGGCTATGGCTACACCTTC. This translates into CASSYSAGGYGYTF.

This clone appeared once. The V and J genes are TRBV5-1 and TRBJ2-1; 9 bases agree with TRBD2. Unmatched junction bases numbered 11, after V lost 4 bases and J lost 9 bases. The CDR3 runs 15 residues. Germline values: CDR1 SGHRS, CDR2 YFSETQ. The CDR3 reads CASSGSGRRGGEQFF. The CDR3 DNA is TGCGCCAGCAGCGGGAGCGGGAGGAGGGGAGGTGAGCAGTTCTTC.

In DNA, the CDR3 is TGTGCCAGCAGTTGGGGACAGGGGGCGAGGGAGCAGTACTTC. Protein: CASSWGQGAREQYF. The chain links TRBV27 to TRBJ2-7, with TRBD1 matching 12 bases. The germline CDR1 and CDR2 sequences are MNHEY and SMNVEV (reference sequence). V was pared by 4 bases and J by 7 bases, with 5 bases of the junction left unmatched. CDR3 size: 14 residues.

The gene calls are TRBV5-1 and TRBJ2-3; 8 nucleotides line up with TRBD1. CDR3 length: 14 amino acids. Germline V gene lookup returns CDR1 SGHRS and CDR2 YFSETQ. V lost 4 bases and J lost 5; bases outside the gene matches: 6. The CDR3 DNA is TGCGCCAGCAGCAGCGGACAGGGTCAAGATACGCAGTATTTT. Translating gives CASSSGQGQDTQYF.

This sequence joins TRBV9 and TRBJ2-3; TRBD1 matches 8 bases. CDR1 and CDR2 (germline): SGDLS, YYNGEE. V dropped 0 bases and J dropped 2; count of bases not matched to a gene: 2. The CDR3 is 15 amino acids. CDR3 sequence reads: CASSVGTGTTDTQYF. CDR3 bases: TGTGCCAGCAGCGTAGGGACAGGGACCACAGATACGCAGTATTTT.

The V and J genes are TRBV4-1 and TRBJ1-1; TRBD1 is a possible D gene (5 bases). The CDR3 is made up of 14 amino acids. Trimming took off 4 bases at V and 8 bases at J, with 17 bases between the two ends. Germline CDR1 and CDR2: MGHRA and YSYEKL. The CDR3 spells CASSPGMGPAEAFF. Here the CDR3 DNA reads TGCGCCAGCAGCCCTGGGATGGGGCCGGCGGAAGCTTTCTTT.

This chain uses TRBV7-2 with TRBJ2-2; 9 bases line up with TRBD1. The J segment lost 4 bases and the V segment lost 3 bases, leaving 9 bases of the junction unmatched. From germline, CDR1 is SGHTA and CDR2 FQGNSA. The CDR3 has 17 amino acids. The DNA for the CDR3 is TGTGCCAGCAGCTTCCTTGGTGGGACAGGGAGCACCGGGGAGCTGTTTTTT. Its protein is CASSFLGGTGSTGELFF.

The chain employs TRBV2 and TRBJ1-1; 9 bases match TRBD1. Germline loops: CDR1 SNHLY, CDR2 FYNNEI. V was clipped by 7 bases and J by 4 bases; unmatched bases: 4. This CDR3 region has 13 residues. The CDR3 DNA follows: TGTGCCAGCACCCCGGACAGGGGCACTGAAGCTTTCTTT. It translates to CASTPDRGTEAFF.

The chain couples TRBV4-2 to TRBJ2-1; no firm D call. Between the trimmed V and J ends, which lost 2 bases and 4 bases, there was a span of 3 bases. Germline loops: CDR1 LGHNA, CDR2 YNFKEQ. This CDR3 is 12 amino acids long. The chain's CDR3 is CASSQSYNEQFF. CDR3 coding DNA: TGTGCCAGCAGCCAATCGTACAATGAGCAGTTCTTC.

CDR3 amino acids: CASSMGLWETQYF. The CDR3 DNA reads TGTGCCAGTAGTATGGGCCTATGGGAGACCCAGTACTTC. The rearrangement uses TRBV19 and TRBJ2-5; D ambiguous. The CDR3 is 13 residues long. In germline, CDR1 is LNHDA, CDR2 SQIVND (reference sequence). Trimming pared 3 bases from V and 5 bases from J, leaving 10 bases between.

The rearrangement links TRBV5-1 to TRBJ1-3, with D unresolved. This CDR3 spans 17 amino acids. The germline CDR1 and CDR2 sequences are SGHRS and YFSETQ. V shed 0 bases and J shed 2 bases, with 15 bases lying between them. The CDR3 nucleotides are TGCGCCAGCAGCTTGGGCCCCGGGAGAGGAGCTGGAAACACCATATATTTT. It specifies CASSLGPGRGAGNTIYF.